This is a list of T cell receptor beta chains from one sample in a study of shared clonotypes between healthy human individuals. The data were produced by immunoSEQ multiplex PCR, yet TCRdb's version contains in-frame clones alone and is incomplete. The repertoire consists of about 2.3 million clones, with over 90% occurring once and the leading ten covering about 0.41%. Sequenced input: naive CD4+ T cells from PBMCs. The receptors come from a man aged 18 to 29 in good health. Some clones in this sample may be carry-over from other donors' samples. Each CDR3 is given with its conserved first and last residue. D genes are given only for firm matches. The size field is filled for only some rows; it gives once, few, many or a size class.

V gene	clone size	D gene	J gene	CDR3 protein	CDR3 DNA
TRBV7-2	few	TRBD1	TRBJ1-1	CASSLVGTVNTEAFF	TGTGCCAGCAGCTTAGTTGGGACAGTGAACACTGAAGCTTTCTTT
TRBV5-1	.	.	TRBJ1-4	CASSPQPDGYNEKLFF	TGCGCCAGCAGCCCCCAACCGGACGGGTATAATGAAAAACTGTTTTTT
TRBV6-5	.	.	TRBJ1-1	CASRSIMYTEAFF	TGTGCCAGCAGATCCATCATGTACACTGAAGCTTTCTTT
TRBV11-1	.	.	TRBJ2-2	CASSLRGGPNTGELFF	TGTGCCAGCAGCTTAAGGGGCGGACCGAACACCGGGGAGCTGTTTTTT
TRBV5-4	.	TRBD2	TRBJ2-3	CASSFGLAGDTGDTQYF	TGTGCCAGCAGCTTTGGACTAGCGGGAGACACCGGCGATACGCAGTATTTT
TRBV7-2	once	.	TRBJ1-5	CASSSYFTGQPQHF	TGTGCCAGCAGCTCTTATTTCACCGGGCAGCCCCAGCATTTT
TRBV4-1	.	TRBD1	TRBJ2-2	CASSHGTVNTGELFF	TGCGCCAGCAGCCATGGGACAGTGAACACCGGGGAGCTGTTTTTT
TRBV7-2	once	.	TRBJ1-1	CASSLQLQRGNTEAFF	TGTGCCAGCAGCTTACAGCTGCAGAGGGGGAACACTGAAGCTTTCTTT
TRBV6-1	once	.	TRBJ2-1	CASTKGNRDNEQFF	TGTGCCAGCACCAAGGGGAACAGGGACAATGAGCAGTTCTTC
TRBV9	once	TRBD2	TRBJ2-7	CASSPTGGRALYEQYF	TGTGCCAGCAGCCCGACTGGCGGGAGGGCCTTGTACGAGCAGTACTTC
TRBV9	.	.	TRBJ1-1	CASSPDVYTEAFF	TGTGCCAGCAGCCCCGACGTCTACACTGAAGCTTTCTTT
TRBV11-2	.	.	TRBJ2-7	CASSLIRSYEQYF	TGTGCCAGCAGCTTGATTCGCTCCTACGAGCAGTACTTC
TRBV5-1	.	TRBD1	TRBJ1-5	CASSLTGVERVQHF	TGCGCCAGCAGCCTGACAGGGGTGGAGAGGGTGCAGCATTTT
TRBV5-1	.	.	TRBJ2-3	CASSLARLLGDTQYF	TGCGCCAGCAGCTTAGCGAGGTTGTTGGGAGATACGCAGTATTTT
TRBV11-1	.	.	TRBJ2-3	CASSLDRADTQYF	TGTGCCAGCAGCTTAGACAGAGCAGATACGCAGTATTTT
TRBV18	.	.	TRBJ1-5	CASSILGKGSGNQPQHF	TGTGCCAGCTCCATCCTAGGGAAGGGCTCGGGCAATCAGCCCCAGCATTTT
TRBV7-6	.	.	TRBJ2-1	CASSLRPRFSNEQFF	TGTGCCAGCAGCTTAAGACCCCGGTTCTCCAATGAGCAGTTCTTC
TRBV5-4	few	.	TRBJ2-7	CASSLMSGRNEQYF	TGTGCCAGCAGCTTGATGTCAGGGCGCAACGAGCAGTACTTC
TRBV18	.	.	TRBJ2-3	CASSPPGAMSDTQYF	TGTGCCAGCTCACCTCCCGGGGCAATGTCAGATACGCAGTATTTT
TRBV5-1	.	.	TRBJ1-2	CASSLVGADRNYGYTF	TGCGCCAGCAGCTTGGTAGGGGCAGACAGGAACTATGGCTACACCTTC
TRBV7-6	.	TRBD2	TRBJ2-1	CASSLALAGVNEQFF	TGTGCCAGCAGCTTAGCACTAGCGGGAGTGAATGAGCAGTTCTTC
TRBV27	.	TRBD2	TRBJ2-1	CASSFRTSGNAYNEQFF	TGTGCCAGCAGTTTCCGGACTAGCGGGAATGCCTACAATGAGCAGTTCTTC
TRBV7-6	.	.	TRBJ2-3	CASSLETQGAQYF	TGTGCCAGCAGCTTAGAGACCCAAGGGGCGCAGTATTTT
TRBV7-8	.	.	TRBJ2-5	CASSLVEAIETQYF	TGTGCCAGCAGCTTAGTGGAGGCGATTGAGACCCAGTACTTC
TRBV10-1	.	.	TRBJ2-3	CASSAVGLTVADTQYF	TGCGCCAGCAGTGCTGTCGGTTTAACGGTTGCAGATACGCAGTATTTT
TRBV6-4	.	TRBD1	TRBJ2-7	CASSDIDRGLDEQYF	TGTGCCAGCAGTGATATAGACAGGGGGTTGGACGAGCAGTACTTC
TRBV5-1	once	TRBD2	TRBJ2-3	CASCSKAGGPDTQYF	TGCGCCAGCTGCTCAAAAGCGGGAGGGCCAGATACGCAGTATTTT
TRBV11-1	.	TRBD1	TRBJ1-1	CASSRGRENTEAFF	TGTGCCAGCAGCAGGGGGCGTGAGAACACTGAAGCTTTCTTT
TRBV4-3	.	.	TRBJ2-1	CASSQATGFDEQFF	TGCGCCAGCAGCCAAGCTACTGGATTCGATGAGCAGTTCTTC
TRBV29-1	.	TRBD2	TRBJ2-3	CSGGSGPALTDTQYF	TGCAGCGGAGGTAGCGGGCCTGCCCTCACAGATACGCAGTATTTT
TRBV2	once	.	TRBJ2-1	CASSGQSYNEQFF	TGTGCCAGCAGCGGACAGAGCTACAATGAGCAGTTCTTC
TRBV6-1	.	TRBD1	TRBJ1-2	CASSDGGGTGTVVVYGYTF	TGTGCCAGCAGTGACGGGGGAGGGACAGGGACGGTCGTGGTCTATGGCTACACCTTC
TRBV28	.	TRBD1	TRBJ2-7	CASMISQGNYEQYF	TGTGCCAGCATGATATCACAGGGGAACTACGAGCAGTACTTC
TRBV6-6	.	.	TRBJ2-7	CASSYRRSSDEQYF	TGTGCCAGCAGTTACCGTCGATCTAGTGACGAGCAGTACTTC
TRBV5-3	few	.	TRBJ2-1	CARSLGAWSDEQFF	TGTGCCAGAAGCTTGGGAGCCTGGTCCGATGAGCAGTTCTTC
TRBV5-1	.	.	TRBJ2-6	CASSPAGFGANVLTF	TGCGCCAGCAGCCCCGCGGGGTTCGGGGCCAACGTCCTGACTTTC
TRBV30	.	.	TRBJ1-6	CAWSRDSYNSPLHF	TGTGCCTGGAGTCGGGACTCCTATAATTCACCCCTCCACTTT
TRBV28	.	.	TRBJ2-7	CASSSGIPYEQYF	TGTGCCAGCAGTTCAGGGATCCCCTACGAGCAGTACTTC
TRBV2	few	TRBD1	TRBJ1-5	CASSRDRGNQPQHF	TGTGCCAGCAGTAGGGACAGGGGGAATCAGCCCCAGCATTTT
TRBV7-3	.	.	TRBJ1-1	CASSSNQVQTLNTEAFF	TGTGCCAGCAGCTCGAATCAGGTCCAAACTTTAAACACTGAAGCTTTCTTT
TRBV5-1	.	.	TRBJ1-1	CASSRTGLGPGDTEAFF	TGCGCCAGCAGCCGAACCGGGCTGGGACCGGGCGACACTGAAGCTTTCTTT
TRBV5-6	.	.	TRBJ1-3	CASSLTRRTGPGNTIYF	TGTGCCAGCAGCTTGACTAGGAGGACCGGCCCTGGAAACACCATATATTTT
TRBV29-1	once	.	TRBJ1-1	CSAVGGGNTEAFF	TGCAGCGCCGTAGGAGGTGGAAACACTGAAGCTTTCTTT
TRBV10-2	.	TRBD2	TRBJ2-3	CASNPAGSTDTQYF	TGCGCCAGCAACCCAGCGGGGAGCACAGATACGCAGTATTTT
TRBV29-1	.	.	TRBJ2-3	CSVVGSGGGTDTQYF	TGCAGCGTTGTTGGGTCAGGTGGGGGCACAGATACGCAGTATTTT
TRBV14	.	TRBD1	TRBJ2-5	CASSPTGSQETQYF	TGTGCCAGCAGCCCGACAGGGAGCCAAGAGACCCAGTACTTC
TRBV11-2	.	.	TRBJ1-1	CASSLEGRKKAFF	TGTGCCAGCAGCTTAGAGGGCAGGAAAAAAGCTTTCTTT
TRBV30	few	TRBD1	TRBJ1-5	CAWSGDSVQPQHF	TGTGCCTGGAGTGGGGACAGTGTCCAGCCCCAGCATTTT
TRBV5-4	.	TRBD1	TRBJ2-2	CASSPPRGGAITGELFF	TGTGCCAGCAGCCCGCCACGAGGGGGCGCGATCACCGGGGAGCTGTTTTTT
TRBV6-1	.	.	TRBJ2-3	CASKTGSGTPDTQYF	TGTGCCAGCAAGACAGGGAGCGGGACCCCAGATACGCAGTATTTT
TRBV7-9	.	TRBD2	TRBJ2-3	CASSLSLRRELGTDTQYF	TGTGCCAGCAGCTTAAGCTTAAGGCGGGAGCTCGGCACAGATACGCAGTATTTT
TRBV2	.	.	TRBJ1-1	CASTRTQEGTEAFF	TGTGCCAGCACCAGGACACAGGAGGGGACTGAAGCTTTCTTT
TRBV28	.	TRBD2	TRBJ2-7	CASSSLLRRLAVNYEQYF	TGTGCCAGCAGTTCCCTCCTCCGCCGACTAGCGGTAAACTACGAGCAGTACTTC
TRBV18	.	.	TRBJ2-5	CASSPPGQEETQYF	TGTGCCAGCTCACCACCGGGGCAGGAAGAGACCCAGTACTTC
TRBV11-2	.	.	TRBJ2-3	CASSAIVADTQYF	TGTGCCAGCAGCGCCATCGTGGCGGATACGCAGTATTTT